Shown below are 5 T cell receptor beta chains from a single sample sequenced in a study of human T cells and chemical hapten exposure. Specified time point: patch test 2, 6 weeks after DPC sensitization. Treatment indicated: therapeutic diphenylcyclopropenone sensitization with weekly scalp DPC. In TCRdb, the RACE reads were re-called with MiXCR into one record per CDR3 protein. Here the sample spans under 100,000 distinct CDR3 sequences, roughly 11% being singletons. Specimen: whole blood, collected in connection with sensitization to the hapten diphenylcyclopropenone (DPC). Receptors originate from a woman aged 40 to 55 with alopecia areata. Some clones in this sample may be carry-over from other donors' samples.

The rearrangement links TRBV14 to TRBJ1-4; D is unresolved. Germline loops: CDR1 SGHDN, CDR2 FVKESK. The CDR3 runs to 15 residues. Trimming removed 5 bases from V and 5 bases from J, with 15 bases in between. DNA for the CDR3: TGTGCCAGCAGCACCAGGACCGCCGCGAATGAAAAACTGTTTTTT. It encodes CASSTRTAANEKLFF.

The chain uses TRBV20-1 and TRBJ2-3; 9 bases align to TRBD2. V shed 6 bases and J 6 bases; nucleotides not matched to a gene: 10. CDR3 length equals 14 residues. Germline CDR1 and CDR2: DFQATT and SNEGSKA (reference sequence). The CDR3 is CSAPGTSFKDTQYF. The CDR3 bases are TGCAGTGCCCCCGGGACTAGCTTTAAGGATACGCAGTATTTT.

As regards this clonotype: Relative to the germline gene, one junction end is altered; a read error may explain this. The V and J genes are TRBV27 and TRBJ2-7; 9 bases map to TRBD1. The CDR3 contains 15 residues. CDR1 is MNHEY and CDR2 is SMNVEV in the germline V gene (reference sequence). The CDR3 protein is CDSSPDRGYTYEQYF. In DNA form, the CDR3 reads TGTGACAGCAGTCCTGACAGGGGGTATACCTACGAGCAGTACTTC.

This clonotype was seen ten or more times. The gene calls are TRBV28 and TRBJ1-4; the D is unclear. The germline V and J ends were trimmed by 10 bases and 8 bases, with 29 bases remaining between them. Germline lookup yields CDR1 MDHEN and CDR2 SYDVKM. The CDR3 runs 17 residues. The CDR3 DNA sequence: TGTGCCACCCTCATGGGCCACGGGCTTATACGTGGAGAAAAACTGTTTTTT. Protein product: CATLMGHGLIRGEKLFF. The whole variable domain, filled in from reference TRBV28 and TRBJ1-4, reads DVKVTQSSRYLVKRTGEKVFLECVQDMDHENMFWYRQDPGLGLRLIYFSYDVKMKEKGDIPEGYSVSREKKERFSLILESASTNQTSMYLCATLMGHGLIRGEKLFFGSGTQLSVL.

In this sample, this clonotype turned up many times. This chain joins TRBV19 and TRBJ2-2; D is unresolved. The CDR3 length is 14 residues. From germline, CDR1 is LNHDA and CDR2 SQIVND (reference sequence). The V gene lost 3 bases and the J gene lost 7 bases, with 12 bases spanning the gap. The CDR3 is CASSMNAWGGELFF. CDR3 bases: TGTGCCAGTAGTATGAACGCCTGGGGCGGGGAGCTGTTTTTT.